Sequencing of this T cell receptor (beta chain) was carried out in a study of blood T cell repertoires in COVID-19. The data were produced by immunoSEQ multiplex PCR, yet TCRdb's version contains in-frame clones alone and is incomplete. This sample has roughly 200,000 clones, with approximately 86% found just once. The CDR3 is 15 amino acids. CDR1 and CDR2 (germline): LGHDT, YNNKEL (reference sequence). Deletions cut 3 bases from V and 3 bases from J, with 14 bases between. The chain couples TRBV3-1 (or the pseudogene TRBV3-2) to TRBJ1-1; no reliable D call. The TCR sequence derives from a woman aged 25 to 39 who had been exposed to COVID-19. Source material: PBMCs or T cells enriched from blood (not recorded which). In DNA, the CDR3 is TGTGCCAGCAGCCAGGGAAGCGGGTCGGACACTGAAGCTTTCTTT. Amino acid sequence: CASSQGSGSDTEAFF.